This entry concerns a single T cell receptor (beta chain). Antigen unknown. Amplification of TCR alpha and beta CDR3 regions from RNA used iRepertoire nested multiplex PCR. TCRdb redid the calling of the multiplex PCR reads with MiXCR, one entry per CDR3 protein. The sample has approximately 90,000 distinct CDR3 sequences, 23% seen once. This sample stems from a study of glioma-infiltrating T cells. General study results and limits: Tissue-blood divergence was below expectation in non-neoplastic patients, above in gliomas.

The sequence was collected from a human donor with low-grade glioma or glioblastoma, undergoing nonglioma brain surgery, or in good health (not recorded which). The specimen sequenced was glioma tissue, nonneoplastic brain tissue, or PBMCs (not recorded which).

As DNA, the CDR3 is TGTGCCAGCAGCCCCCCCAGGGGGGGCCACGAGCAGTACTTC. Amino acid sequence: CASSPPRGGHEQYF. The V and J genes are TRBV7-3 and TRBJ2-7, with D perhaps given as TRBD1 or TRBD2 (7 bases each). V lost 5 bases and J lost 5, with 16 bases in between. The CDR3 length is 14 residues. CDR1 SGHTA and CDR2 FQGTGA come from the germline V gene.